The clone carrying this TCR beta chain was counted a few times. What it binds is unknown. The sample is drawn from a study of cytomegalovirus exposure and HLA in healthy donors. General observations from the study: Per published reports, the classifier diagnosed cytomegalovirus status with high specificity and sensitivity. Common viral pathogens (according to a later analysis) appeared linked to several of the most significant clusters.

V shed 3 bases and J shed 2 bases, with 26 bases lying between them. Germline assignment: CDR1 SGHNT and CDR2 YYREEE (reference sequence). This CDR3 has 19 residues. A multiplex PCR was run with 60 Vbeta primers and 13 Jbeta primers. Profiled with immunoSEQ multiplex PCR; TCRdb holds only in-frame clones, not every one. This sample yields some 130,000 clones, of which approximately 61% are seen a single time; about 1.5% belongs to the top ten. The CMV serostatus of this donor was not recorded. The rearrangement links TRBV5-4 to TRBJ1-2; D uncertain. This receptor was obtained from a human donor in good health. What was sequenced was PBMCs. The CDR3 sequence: CASSSMYRSTSNLNYGYTF. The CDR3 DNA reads TGTGCCAGCAGCTCAATGTACCGATCAACCTCTAATCTCAACTATGGCTACACCTTC. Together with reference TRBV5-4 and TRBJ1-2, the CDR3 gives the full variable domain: ETGVTQSPTHLIKTRGQQVTLRCSSQSGHNTVSWYQQALGQGPQFIFQYYREEENGRGNFPPRFSGLQFPNYSSELNVNALELDDSALYLCASSSMYRSTSNLNYGYTFGSGTRLTVV.